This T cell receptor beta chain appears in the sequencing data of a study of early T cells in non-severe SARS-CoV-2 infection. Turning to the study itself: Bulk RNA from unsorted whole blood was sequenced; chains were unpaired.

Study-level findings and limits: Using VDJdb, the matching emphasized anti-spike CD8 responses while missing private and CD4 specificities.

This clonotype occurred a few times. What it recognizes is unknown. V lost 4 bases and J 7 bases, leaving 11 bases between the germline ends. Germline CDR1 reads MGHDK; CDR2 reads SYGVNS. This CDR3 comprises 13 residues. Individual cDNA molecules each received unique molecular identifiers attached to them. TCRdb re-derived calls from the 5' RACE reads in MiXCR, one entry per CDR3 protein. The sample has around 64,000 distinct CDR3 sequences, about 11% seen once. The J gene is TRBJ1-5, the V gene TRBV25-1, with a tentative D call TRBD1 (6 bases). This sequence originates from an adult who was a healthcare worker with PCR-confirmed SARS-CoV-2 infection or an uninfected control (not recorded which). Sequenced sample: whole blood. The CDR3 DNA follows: TGTGCCAGCAGTGGCAGGGGATCGCAGCCCCAGCATTTT. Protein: CASSGRGSQPQHF.